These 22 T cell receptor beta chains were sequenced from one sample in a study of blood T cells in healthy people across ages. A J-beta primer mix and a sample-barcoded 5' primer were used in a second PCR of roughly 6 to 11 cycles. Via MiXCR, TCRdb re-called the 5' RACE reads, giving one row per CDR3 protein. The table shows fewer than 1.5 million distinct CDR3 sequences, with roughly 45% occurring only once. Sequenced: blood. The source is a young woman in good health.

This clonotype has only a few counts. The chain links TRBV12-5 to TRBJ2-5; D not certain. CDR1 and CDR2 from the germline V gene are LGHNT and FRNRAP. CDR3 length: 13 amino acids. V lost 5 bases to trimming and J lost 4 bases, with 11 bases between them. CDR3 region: CASGTGVGETQYF. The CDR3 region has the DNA TGTGCTAGTGGTACTGGGGTGGGAGAGACCCAGTACTTC. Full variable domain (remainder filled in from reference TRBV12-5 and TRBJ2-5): DARVTQTPRHKVTEMGQEVTMRCQPILGHNTVFWYRQTMMQGLELLAYFRNRAPLDDSGMPKDRFSAEMPDATLATLKIQPSEPRDSAVYFCASGTGVGETQYFGPGTRLLVL.

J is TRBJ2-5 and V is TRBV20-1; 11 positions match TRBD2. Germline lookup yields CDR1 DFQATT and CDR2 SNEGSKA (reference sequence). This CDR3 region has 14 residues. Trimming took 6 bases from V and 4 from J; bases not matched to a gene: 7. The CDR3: CSAKPTSGIETQYF. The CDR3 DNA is TGCAGTGCCAAACCGACTAGCGGGATAGAGACCCAGTACTTC.

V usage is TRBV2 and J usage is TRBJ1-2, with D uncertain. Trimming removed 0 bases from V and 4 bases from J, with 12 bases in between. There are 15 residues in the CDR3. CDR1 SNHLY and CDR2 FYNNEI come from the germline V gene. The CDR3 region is CASSEAKGEVYGYTF. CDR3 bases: TGTGCCAGCAGTGAAGCTAAGGGTGAAGTCTATGGCTACACCTTC.

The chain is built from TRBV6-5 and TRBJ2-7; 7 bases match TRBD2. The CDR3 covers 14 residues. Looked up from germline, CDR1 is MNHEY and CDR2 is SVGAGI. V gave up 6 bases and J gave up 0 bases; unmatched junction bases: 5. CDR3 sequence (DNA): TGTGCCAGCAGCTGGGACTATAACTCCTACGAGCAGTACTTC. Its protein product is CASSWDYNSYEQYF.

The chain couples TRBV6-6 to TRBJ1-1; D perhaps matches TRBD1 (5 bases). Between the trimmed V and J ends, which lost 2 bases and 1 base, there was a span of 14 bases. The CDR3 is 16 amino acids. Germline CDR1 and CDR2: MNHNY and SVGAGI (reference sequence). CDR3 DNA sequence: TGTGCCAGCAGTTACGAGGGGTGGCCGGAGAACACTGAAGCTTTCTTT. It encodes CASSYEGWPENTEAFF.

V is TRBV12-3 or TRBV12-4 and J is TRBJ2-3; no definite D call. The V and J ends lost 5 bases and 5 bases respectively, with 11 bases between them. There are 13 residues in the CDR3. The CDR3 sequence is CASSLGSRDTQYF. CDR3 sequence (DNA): TGTGCCAGCAGTCTGGGCTCTCGAGATACGCAGTATTTT.

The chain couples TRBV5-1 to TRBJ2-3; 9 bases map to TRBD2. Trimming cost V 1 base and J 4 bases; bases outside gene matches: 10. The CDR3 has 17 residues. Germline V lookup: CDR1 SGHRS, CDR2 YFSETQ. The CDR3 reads CASSLTSSGNFADTQYF. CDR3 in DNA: TGCGCCAGCAGCTTGACGTCTAGCGGGAACTTTGCAGATACGCAGTATTTT.

The CDR3 sequence is CASSQGAEGSYEQYF. The CDR3 DNA reads as TGTGCCAGCAGCCAAGGAGCTGAGGGTTCGTACGAGCAGTACTTC. This sequence joins TRBV4-2 and TRBJ2-5; D possibly corresponds to TRBD2 (5 bases). The assigned J gene may be wrong: the sequence end matches TRBJ2-7 better. CDR3 length equals 15 residues. Per germline, CDR1 LGHNA and CDR2 YNFKEQ.

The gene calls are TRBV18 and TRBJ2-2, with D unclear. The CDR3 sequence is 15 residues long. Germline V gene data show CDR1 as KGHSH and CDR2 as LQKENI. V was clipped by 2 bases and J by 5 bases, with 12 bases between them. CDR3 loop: CASSPTELRTGELFF. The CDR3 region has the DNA TGTGCCAGCTCACCAACCGAGTTAAGAACCGGGGAGCTGTTTTTT.

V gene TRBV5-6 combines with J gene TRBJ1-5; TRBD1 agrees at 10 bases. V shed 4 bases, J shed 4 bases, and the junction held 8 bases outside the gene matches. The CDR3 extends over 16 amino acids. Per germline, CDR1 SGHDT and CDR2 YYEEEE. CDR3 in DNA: TGTGCCAGCAGCGACCGGGGACAGGGGTCGAATCAGCCCCAGCATTTT. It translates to CASSDRGQGSNQPQHF. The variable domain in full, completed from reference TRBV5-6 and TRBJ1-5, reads DAGVTQSPTHLIKTRGQQVTLRCSPKSGHDTVSWYQQALGQGPQFIFQYYEEEERQRGNFPDRFSGHQFPNYSSELNVNALLLGDSALYLCASSDRGQGSNQPQHFGDGTRLSIL.

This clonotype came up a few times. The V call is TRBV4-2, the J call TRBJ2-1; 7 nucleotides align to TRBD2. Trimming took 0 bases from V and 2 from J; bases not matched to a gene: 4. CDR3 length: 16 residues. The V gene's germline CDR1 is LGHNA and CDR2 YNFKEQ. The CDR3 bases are TGTGCCAGCAGCCAAGATTTTGGGGGGGCCTACAATGAGCAGTTCTTC. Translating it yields CASSQDFGGAYNEQFF.

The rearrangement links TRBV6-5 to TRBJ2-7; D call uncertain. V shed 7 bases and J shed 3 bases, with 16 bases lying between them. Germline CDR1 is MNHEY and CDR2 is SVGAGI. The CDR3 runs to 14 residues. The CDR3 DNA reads TGTGCCAGCACGAGTGCGCCAAGGTTCTACGAGCAGTACTTC. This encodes CASTSAPRFYEQYF.

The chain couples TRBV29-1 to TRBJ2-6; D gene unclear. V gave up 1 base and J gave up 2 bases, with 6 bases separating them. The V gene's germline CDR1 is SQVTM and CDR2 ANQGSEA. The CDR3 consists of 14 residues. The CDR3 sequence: CSVEGLAGANVLTF. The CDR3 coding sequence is TGCAGCGTTGAAGGTCTCGCTGGGGCCAACGTCCTGACTTTC.

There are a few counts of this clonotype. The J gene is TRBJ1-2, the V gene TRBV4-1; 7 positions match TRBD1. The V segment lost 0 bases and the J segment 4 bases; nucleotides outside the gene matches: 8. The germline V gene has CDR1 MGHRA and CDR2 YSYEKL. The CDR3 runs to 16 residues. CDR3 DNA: TGCGCCAGCAGCCAAGACGGGCAGGGGGGGATCTATGGCTACACCTTC. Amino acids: CASSQDGQGGIYGYTF.

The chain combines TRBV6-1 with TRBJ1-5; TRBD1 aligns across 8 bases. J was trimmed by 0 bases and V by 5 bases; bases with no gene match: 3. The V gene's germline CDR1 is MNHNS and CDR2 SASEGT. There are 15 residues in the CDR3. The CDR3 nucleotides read TGTGCCAGCAGTTGGGACAGGTATAGCAATCAGCCCCAGCATTTT. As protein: CASSWDRYSNQPQHF.

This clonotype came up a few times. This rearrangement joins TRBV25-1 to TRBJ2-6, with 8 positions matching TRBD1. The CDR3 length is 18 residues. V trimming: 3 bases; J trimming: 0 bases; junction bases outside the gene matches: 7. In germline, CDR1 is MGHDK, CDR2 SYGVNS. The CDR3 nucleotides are TGTGCCAGCAGTGATCCCCGGGACAGGAACTCTGGGGCCAACGTCCTGACTTTC. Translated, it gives CASSDPRDRNSGANVLTF.

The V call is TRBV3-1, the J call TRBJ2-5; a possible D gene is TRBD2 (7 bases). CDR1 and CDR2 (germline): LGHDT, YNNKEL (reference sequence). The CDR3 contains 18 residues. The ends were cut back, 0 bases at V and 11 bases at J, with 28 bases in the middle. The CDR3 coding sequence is TGTGCCAGCAGCCAAGAATATAGTAGGGGGGGCCGGTACAATGAGCAGTACTTC. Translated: CASSQEYSRGGRYNEQYF.

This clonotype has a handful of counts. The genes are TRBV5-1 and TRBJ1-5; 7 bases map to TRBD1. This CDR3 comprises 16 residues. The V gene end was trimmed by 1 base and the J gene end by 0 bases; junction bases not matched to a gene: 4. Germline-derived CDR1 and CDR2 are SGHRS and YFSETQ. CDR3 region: CASSLTGDHSNQPQHF. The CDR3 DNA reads TGCGCCAGCAGCTTGACAGGGGACCATAGCAATCAGCCCCAGCATTTT.

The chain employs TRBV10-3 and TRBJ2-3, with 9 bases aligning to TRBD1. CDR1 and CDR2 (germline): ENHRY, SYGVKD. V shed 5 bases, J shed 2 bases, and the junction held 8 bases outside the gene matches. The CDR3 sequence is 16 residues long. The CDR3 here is CAISTGGRPSTDTQYF. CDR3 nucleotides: TGTGCCATCAGTACAGGGGGCCGGCCATCCACAGATACGCAGTATTTT.

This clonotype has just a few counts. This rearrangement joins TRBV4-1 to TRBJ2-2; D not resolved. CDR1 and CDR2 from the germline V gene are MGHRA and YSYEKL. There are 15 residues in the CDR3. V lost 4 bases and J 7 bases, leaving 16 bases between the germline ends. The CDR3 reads CASSPPLDGGGELFF. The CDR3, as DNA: TGCGCCAGCAGCCCTCCCCTAGATGGCGGCGGGGAGCTGTTTTTT.

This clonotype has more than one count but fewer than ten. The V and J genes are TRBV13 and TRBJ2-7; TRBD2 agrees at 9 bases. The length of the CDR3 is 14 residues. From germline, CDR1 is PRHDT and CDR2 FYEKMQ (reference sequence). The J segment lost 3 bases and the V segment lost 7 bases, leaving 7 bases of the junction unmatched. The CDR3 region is CASKFSGGLYEQYF. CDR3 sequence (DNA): TGTGCCAGCAAGTTTAGCGGGGGACTCTACGAGCAGTACTTC. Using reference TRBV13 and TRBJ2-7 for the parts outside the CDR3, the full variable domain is AAGVIQSPRHLIKEKRETATLKCYPIPRHDTVYWYQQGPGQDPQFLISFYEKMQSDKGSIPDRFSAQQFSDYHSELNMSSLELGDSALYFCASKFSGGLYEQYFGPGTRLTVT.

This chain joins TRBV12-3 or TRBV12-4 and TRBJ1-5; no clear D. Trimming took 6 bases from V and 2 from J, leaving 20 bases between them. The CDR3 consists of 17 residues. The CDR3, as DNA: TGTGCCAGCAGCCCATCCAAAGCGGGGTTCGGCAATCAGCCCCAGCATTTT. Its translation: CASSPSKAGFGNQPQHF.